One sample yielded the 30 T cell receptor beta chains listed below, sequenced in a study of cytomegalovirus exposure and HLA in healthy donors. Clones were read by immunoSEQ multiplex PCR, and TCRdb kept only the in-frame ones, dropping some. Found here are under 250,000 clones, roughly 83% of them singletons; the top ten hold 4.5% to 7%. Sequencing was performed on PBMCs. The receptors come from a woman under 30 in good health and CMV-seronegative.

This clone is labeled as medium-sized. V is TRBV5-1 and J is TRBJ1-2, with a weak D call TRBD1 (5 bases). Germline CDR1 SGHRS, CDR2 YFSETQ. The CDR3 has 16 amino acids. Trimming removed 0 bases at V and 6 bases at J, with 18 bases between. CDR3 nucleotides: TGCGCCAGCAGCTTGGATTGGGCAGGGCCATATGATGGCTACACCTTC. The encoded protein is CASSLDWAGPYDGYTF.

The V call is TRBV28, the J call TRBJ1-3; D gene ambiguous. V was cut by 5 bases and J by 3 bases, with 5 bases left in between. This CDR3 comprises 12 residues. Germline lookup yields CDR1 MDHEN and CDR2 SYDVKM. The CDR3 DNA reads TGTGCCAGCAGTATGCGTGGAAACACCATATATTTT. Encoded protein: CASSMRGNTIYF.

This chain connects TRBV18 to TRBJ1-4, with TRBD1 matching 8 bases. After removal of 5 bases from V and 3 bases from J, the junction contained 5 bases not matched to a gene. Germline CDR1 reads KGHSH; CDR2 reads LQKENI. The CDR3 totals 15 residues. The CDR3 bases are TGTGCCAGCTCAGCCAACAGGGGGTCTAATGAAAAACTGTTTTTT. Translating it yields CASSANRGSNEKLFF.

Note on this clone: At one boundary the junction diverges from the germline segment, which might be a read error. This chain connects TRBV6-1 to TRBJ2-7, with TRBD2 identical over 8 bases. The CDR3 length is 11 residues. The germline CDR1 and CDR2 sequences are MNHNS and SASEGT. CDR3 sequence (DNA): TGTGCCAGCAGGGCGCGAGCGGGAGCCGACTTC. Protein product: CASRARAGADF.

The gene calls are TRBV28 and TRBJ1-5; D not resolved. Germline loops: CDR1 MDHEN, CDR2 SYDVKM. The CDR3 totals 15 residues. Trimming removed 3 bases at V and 8 bases at J, with 17 bases between. The CDR3 DNA follows: TGTGCCAGCAGTTTTGGCCCTCGTAGAGGAGAGCCCCAGCATTTT. Translated: CASSFGPRRGEPQHF.

The chain links TRBV5-6 to TRBJ2-1; 9 bases map to TRBD1. This CDR3 is 16 amino acids long. Germline-derived CDR1 and CDR2 are SGHDT and YYEEEE. With 3 bases clipped from V and 7 bases from J, the junction kept 11 bases outside the gene matches. CDR3 residues: CASSWATGTGLNEQFF. CDR3 in DNA: TGTGCCAGCAGCTGGGCAACCGGGACAGGGCTAAATGAGCAGTTCTTC.

CDR3 protein: CASSLNPAGNYEQYF. The CDR3 region has the DNA TGTGCCAGCAGCTTAAACCCGGCAGGGAACTACGAGCAGTACTTC. This chain connects TRBV11-2 to TRBJ2-7, with D tentatively TRBD1 (5 bases). The V gene lost 2 bases and the J gene lost 3 bases, with 14 bases spanning the gap. Germline V gives CDR1 SGHAT, CDR2 FQNNGV. CDR3 length: 15 amino acids.

There are a few counts of this clone. This chain uses TRBV5-1 with TRBJ2-3; D is perhaps TRBD2 (6 bases). Germline lookup yields CDR1 SGHRS and CDR2 YFSETQ. V lost 1 base and J lost 4, with 13 bases in between. CDR3 length equals 15 residues. CDR3 nucleotides: TGCGCCAGCAGCTTGAAGGCGGGGCGGTCAGATACGCAGTATTTT. Its translation is CASSLKAGRSDTQYF.

The table lists this clone with a few counts. This CDR3 is CASSRRYRVSYEQYF. The CDR3 nucleotides are TGTGCCAGCAGCCGGAGATACAGGGTTTCCTACGAGCAGTACTTC. The rearrangement uses TRBV28 and TRBJ2-7; perhaps TRBD1 as D (6 bases). V was shortened by 6 bases and J by 1 base, with 16 bases between the two germline ends. This CDR3 contains 15 residues. Germline values: CDR1 MDHEN, CDR2 SYDVKM.

This clone turned up a few times. The chain links TRBV27 to TRBJ2-1, with a tentative D call TRBD2 (5 bases). Germline values: CDR1 MNHEY, CDR2 SMNVEV (reference sequence). The V end was cut by 1 base, the J end by 7 bases, with 20 bases between. This CDR3 is 17 amino acids long. CDR3 sequence: CASSLLRKVMGVNEQFF. The CDR3 DNA is TGTGCCAGCAGTTTATTGCGGAAGGTTATGGGAGTAAATGAGCAGTTCTTC.

The chain's CDR3 is CASSQEKGSGNTIYF. The DNA for the CDR3 is TGTGCCAGCAGCCAAGAAAAGGGGTCTGGAAACACCATATATTTT. J is TRBJ1-3 and V is TRBV14; a possible D gene is TRBD1 (5 bases). The CDR3 is made up of 15 amino acids. The V and J ends lost 0 bases and 1 base respectively, with 7 bases between them. Germline lookup yields CDR1 SGHDN and CDR2 FVKESK.

This rearrangement joins TRBV6-5 to TRBJ2-2; D not resolved. V gave up 2 bases and J gave up 5 bases, with 15 bases separating them. Germline V gene sequence: CDR1 MNHEY, CDR2 SVGAGI. The CDR3 covers 16 residues. CDR3 nucleotide sequence: TGTGCCAGCAGTTACCTAGTTCGGGTGGATACCGGGGAGCTGTTTTTT. Translation gives CASSYLVRVDTGELFF.

The chain uses TRBV27 and TRBJ2-3, with TRBD1 matching 10 bases. Losses at the gene ends were 8 bases for V and 4 bases for J; bases not matched to a gene: 0. Germline V gene sequence: CDR1 MNHEY, CDR2 SMNVEV (reference sequence). The CDR3 is made up of 12 amino acids. The CDR3 is CASGQGADTQYF. The CDR3, as DNA: TGTGCCAGCGGACAGGGGGCAGATACGCAGTATTTT.

This rearrangement joins TRBV2 to TRBJ1-5; the match to TRBD1 covers 9 bases. Unmatched junction bases numbered 7, after V lost 5 bases and J lost 2 bases. CDR1 SNHLY and CDR2 FYNNEI come from the germline V gene. This CDR3 has 16 residues. The CDR3 nucleotides read TGTGCCAGCAGTCTGTCCCGGGACAGGGGCAATCAGCCCCAGCATTTT. Its protein is CASSLSRDRGNQPQHF. Together with reference TRBV2 and TRBJ1-5, the CDR3 gives the full variable domain: EPEVTQTPSHQVTQMGQEVILRCVPISNHLYFYWYRQILGQKVEFLVSFYNNEISEKSEIFDDQFSVERPDGSNFTLKIRSTKLEDSAMYFCASSLSRDRGNQPQHFGDGTRLSIL.

The J gene is TRBJ2-7, the V gene TRBV4-2, with no clear D. CDR3 size: 14 residues. Germline lookup yields CDR1 LGHNA and CDR2 YNFKEQ. The V end lost 3 bases, the J end lost 7 bases, and 16 bases lay between the germline ends. CDR3 nucleotide sequence: TGTGCCAGCAGCCAGGGGTCCCGGGTGGGAGAGCAGTACTTC. Translated: CASSQGSRVGEQYF.

V gene TRBV6-1 combines with J gene TRBJ1-4; no definite D call. Looked up from germline, CDR1 is MNHNS and CDR2 is SASEGT. V shed 3 bases and J shed 6 bases, with 8 bases lying between them. This CDR3 has 13 amino acids. CDR3 amino acids: CASSETFYEKLFF. In DNA form, the CDR3 reads TGTGCCAGCAGTGAGACCTTTTATGAAAAACTGTTTTTT.

The chain employs TRBV9 and TRBJ2-1, with D perhaps matching TRBD2 (6 bases). Germline V gives CDR1 SGDLS, CDR2 YYNGEE. Trimming removed 0 bases at V and 9 bases at J, with 13 bases between. The CDR3 runs to 14 residues. The CDR3 loop is CASSVVGGVGEQFF. The DNA of the CDR3 is TGTGCCAGCAGCGTAGTCGGCGGGGTTGGTGAGCAGTTCTTC.

This clone was counted between two and nine times. CDR3 in amino acids: CASRTGYQPQHF. The CDR3 DNA follows: TGTGCCAGCAGGACAGGCTATCAGCCCCAGCATTTT. J is TRBJ1-5 and V is TRBV27; weak D call: TRBD1 (6 bases). CDR3 length: 12 amino acids. Germline V CDR1 and CDR2: MNHEY, SMNVEV (reference sequence). Trimming cost V 6 bases and J 5 bases, with 8 bases left between them.

The chain links TRBV6-5 to TRBJ2-3; perhaps D is TRBD1 or TRBD2 (7 bases each). The CDR3 contains 14 residues. Germline CDR1 is MNHEY and CDR2 is SVGAGI. V gave up 2 bases and J gave up 5 bases, with 11 bases separating them. The CDR3 sequence: CASSYGRGGDTQYF. Here the CDR3 DNA reads TGTGCCAGCAGTTACGGCAGGGGGGGAGATACGCAGTATTTT.

The chain links TRBV7-8 to TRBJ1-2; no clear D gene. From germline, CDR1 is SGHVS and CDR2 FQNEAQ. CDR3 length: 13 amino acids. V was clipped by 10 bases and J by 8 bases, with 20 bases between them. CDR3 in DNA: TGTGCCACGCGTCCCGGAGCGTTTGAAGGCTACACCTTC. Its protein product is CATRPGAFEGYTF. Based on the CDR3 plus reference TRBV7-8 and TRBJ1-2, the full variable domain is GAGVSQSPRYKVAKRGQDVALRCDPISGHVSLFWYQQALGQGPEFLTYFQNEAQLDKSGLPSDRFFAERPEGSVSTLKIQRTQQEDSAVYLCATRPGAFEGYTFGSGTRLTVV.

The gene calls are TRBV5-1 and TRBJ1-1; D may be TRBD1 (5 bases). This CDR3 has 15 amino acids. Trimming cost V 6 bases and J 3 bases, with 18 bases left between them. Looked up from germline, CDR1 is SGHRS and CDR2 is YFSETQ. The CDR3 nucleotides read TGCGCCAGCACCCATACTCCCAGGGATGACACTGAAGCTTTCTTT. Its protein is CASTHTPRDDTEAFF.

J is TRBJ1-2 and V is TRBV20-1, with TRBD1 matching over 9 bases. From germline, CDR1 is DFQATT and CDR2 SNEGSKA (reference sequence). After removal of 6 bases from V and 5 bases from J, the junction contained 1 base not matched to a gene. The CDR3 runs to 11 residues. The CDR3 bases are TGCAGTGCCGGACAGGGGTATGGCTACACCTTC. Translation: CSAGQGYGYTF.

The chain has TRBV5-1 and TRBJ2-1; 12 positions agree with TRBD2. This CDR3 is 15 amino acids long. After removal of 6 bases from V and 3 bases from J, the junction contained 4 bases not matched to a gene. Germline V gene lookup returns CDR1 SGHRS and CDR2 YFSETQ. CDR3 sequence: CASTSTSGSYNEQFF. CDR3 nucleotides: TGCGCCAGCACCTCGACTAGCGGGAGCTACAATGAGCAGTTCTTC.

The V call is TRBV15, the J call TRBJ1-5; D gene unclear. The germline V gene encodes CDR1 LNHNV and CDR2 YYDKDF (reference sequence). This CDR3 is 14 amino acids long. With 0 bases removed from V and 2 bases from J, the gap between germline ends came to 5 bases. CDR3: CATSRDAGNQPQHF. The CDR3 bases are TGTGCCACCAGCAGAGATGCAGGCAATCAGCCCCAGCATTTT. Together with reference TRBV15 and TRBJ1-5, the CDR3 gives the full variable domain: DAMVIQNPRYQVTQFGKPVTLSCSQTLNHNVMYWYQQKSSQAPKLLFHYYDKDFNNEADTPDNFQSRRPNTSFCFLDIRSPGLGDTAMYLCATSRDAGNQPQHFGDGTRLSIL.

CDR3 in amino acids: CASSLVQSNTGELFF. CDR3 DNA: TGCGCCAGCAGCTTGGTACAGTCTAACACCGGGGAGCTGTTTTTT. The chain combines TRBV5-1 with TRBJ2-2; D gene uncertain. This CDR3 spans 15 amino acids. Germline V gene lookup returns CDR1 SGHRS and CDR2 YFSETQ. Deletions cut 0 bases from V and 2 bases from J, with 8 bases between.

The chain uses TRBV5-1 and TRBJ2-1; D gene uncertain. CDR1 is SGHRS, CDR2 YFSETQ, per germline. The CDR3 contains 14 residues. V shed 4 bases and J shed 0 bases, with 8 bases lying between them. The CDR3 region has the DNA TGCGCCAGCAGCCCCCCTAACTCCTACAATGAGCAGTTCTTC. Protein sequence: CASSPPNSYNEQFF.

The chain employs TRBV11-2 and TRBJ1-1, with TRBD1 matching 8 bases. The germline CDR1 and CDR2 sequences are SGHAT and FQNNGV. V shed 1 base and J 4 bases; nucleotides not matched to a gene: 2. The CDR3 is made up of 14 amino acids. The CDR3 protein is CASSLVQGVTEAFF. Here the CDR3 DNA reads TGTGCCAGCAGCTTAGTACAGGGGGTCACTGAAGCTTTCTTT.

This clone was picked up one time. The chain has TRBV28 and TRBJ2-7; the D gene is possibly TRBD2 (6 bases). This CDR3 comprises 15 residues. Trimming pared 7 bases from V and 6 bases from J, leaving 22 bases between. Germline CDR1 is MDHEN and CDR2 is SYDVKM. CDR3 residues: CASTDLGGWMGEQYF. The CDR3 DNA follows: TGTGCCAGCACCGATCTGGGGGGATGGATGGGCGAGCAGTACTTC.

This clone was found a few times. This chain uses TRBV25-1 with TRBJ1-6; weak D call: TRBD1 (6 bases). The V and J ends lost 7 bases and 6 bases respectively, with 10 bases between them. The CDR3 extends over 13 amino acids. Germline lookup yields CDR1 MGHDK and CDR2 SYGVNS. The DNA for the CDR3 is TGTGCCAGCACTGGACAGTTTAATTCACCCCTCCACTTT. Residues: CASTGQFNSPLHF.

The V and J genes are TRBV30 and TRBJ2-1; 11 bases are a match to TRBD2. V lost 0 bases, J lost 10 bases, and 8 bases stayed unmatched. The CDR3 loop spans 15 amino acids. The germline gives CDR1 GTSNPN, CDR2 SVGIG (reference sequence). The CDR3 here is CAWSVLAGGQQEQFF. The DNA for the CDR3 is TGTGCCTGGAGTGTTTTAGCGGGGGGGCAACAGGAGCAGTTCTTC.